This T cell receptor (beta chain) comes out of a study of blood T cell repertoires in COVID-19. Study context: Sites in the United States, Italy and Spain provided acute and convalescent COVID-19 samples. PBMCs, B-cell-depleted T cells, or T cells were the source of the cDNA or gDNA that made up the material.

In the study's own analysis: Reference gene primers were amplified, and this amplification served to estimate nucleated cell counts. The assay was immunoSEQ multiplex PCR, and TCRdb's table has in-frame clones only and misses some. The V and J calls and the clone size are those of that table, but D and trimming were determined from the DNA. The table has around 200,000 clones, around nine tenths seen once; the top ten hold 0.88%. This clone was seen only once. Other nucleotide sequences from this sample produce the same CDR3. V lost 3 bases and J 3 bases, leaving 8 bases between the germline ends. Germline V CDR1 and CDR2: KGHSH, LQKENI. The CDR3 runs 13 residues.

The sample comprised peripheral blood. This chain uses TRBV18 with TRBJ2-5; unclear D gene. The source is a woman under 30 who had recovered from COVID-19. The CDR3 DNA follows: TGTGCCAGCTCACCCGACAAGAAAGAGACCCAGTACTTC. Protein product: CASSPDKKETQYF.